Given below is one T cell receptor beta chain in context. PCR amplification relied on 60 Vbeta primers (plus 13 Jbeta primers). Method: immunoSEQ multiplex PCR; TCRdb's copy keeps in-frame clones and lacks some. Found here are 100,000 to 150,000 clones, approximately 72% of them singletons; the top ten hold 9% to 9.5%. This entry comes from a study of cytomegalovirus exposure and HLA in healthy donors. CDR1 is LGHNA and CDR2 is YNFKEQ in the germline V gene. The CDR3 sequence is 17 residues long. With 1 base clipped from V and 0 bases from J, the junction kept 6 bases outside the gene matches. The rearrangement links TRBV4-2 to TRBJ2-3, with 8 bases that match TRBD2. The origin of this receptor is a woman aged 45-65 years in good health and CMV-seropositive. Source material: PBMCs. In DNA form, the CDR3 reads TGTGCCAGCAGCCAAGTCACGAGCGGGGGAAGCACAGATACGCAGTATTTT. Translated, it gives CASSQVTSGGSTDTQYF.